A selection of T cell receptor beta chains follows, all from one sample in a study of T-cell reconstitution after alpha-beta-depleted transplantation in children. TCRdb re-derived calls from the PCR reads in MiXCR, one entry per CDR3 protein. The data show 350,000 to 400,000 distinct CDR3 sequences, about a fifth seen once. The material was PBMCs from the stem cell graft donor, obtained from the stem cell graft. These TCRs come from a human donor who donated a stem cell graft to a child with acute myeloid leukemia. CDR3s leave out the opening cysteine and the closing phenylalanine or tryptophan.

CDR3 protein: ASSLGQGIYNEQF
V gene: TRBV5-1
J gene: TRBJ2-1

CDR3 protein: ASSQILAGPGISYGYT
V gene: TRBV4-3
J gene: TRBJ1-2

CDR3 protein: AIPKTGGSYT
V gene: TRBV12-3/TRBV12-4
J gene: TRBJ1-2

CDR3 protein: ASSLSPRNQPQH
V gene: TRBV12-3/TRBV12-4
J gene: TRBJ1-5

CDR3 protein: ASSSWGDYEQY
V gene: TRBV5-1
J gene: TRBJ2-7

CDR3 protein: ATAGTANTGELF
V gene: TRBV24-1
J gene: TRBJ2-2

CDR3 protein: SGTGAGNTIY
V gene: TRBV29-1
J gene: TRBJ1-3

CDR3 protein: ASRTTGGHEQY
V gene: TRBV12-3/TRBV12-4
J gene: TRBJ2-7

CDR3 protein: SVRPGGEAGEQF
V gene: TRBV29-1
J gene: TRBJ2-1

CDR3 protein: ASSRDIQETQY
V gene: TRBV7-3
J gene: TRBJ2-5

CDR3 protein: ASSLDSGGTDTQY
V gene: TRBV7-6
J gene: TRBJ2-3

CDR3 protein: SVENPDPSRGSRYTQY
V gene: TRBV29-1
J gene: TRBJ2-3

CDR3 protein: ASSAGVWNEQF
V gene: TRBV7-2
J gene: TRBJ2-1

CDR3 protein: SGTPGLGTDTQY
V gene: TRBV20-1
J gene: TRBJ2-3

CDR3 protein: ASNGGSDSYNEQF
V gene: TRBV6-4
J gene: TRBJ2-1

CDR3 protein: SARGPGLADNEQF
V gene: TRBV20-1
J gene: TRBJ2-1

CDR3 protein: SARTRQGNTGELF
V gene: TRBV20-1
J gene: TRBJ2-2

CDR3 protein: SARDMGGFSNSPLH
V gene: TRBV20-1
J gene: TRBJ1-6

CDR3 protein: ASSQQAGGLDEQF
V gene: TRBV4-1
J gene: TRBJ2-1

CDR3 protein: ASSLRGAGSSYEQY
V gene: TRBV12-3/TRBV12-4
J gene: TRBJ2-7

CDR3 protein: ASSLLEADTQY
V gene: TRBV28
J gene: TRBJ2-3

CDR3 protein: TFSTEGKERKKMTGGYT
V gene: TRBV2
J gene: TRBJ1-2

CDR3 protein: SAPWGGLGEQY
V gene: TRBV20-1
J gene: TRBJ2-7

CDR3 protein: AISDPTYNEQF
V gene: TRBV10-3
J gene: TRBJ2-1

CDR3 protein: ASSPGRPNTEAF
V gene: TRBV7-6
J gene: TRBJ1-1

CDR3 protein: SAREGIGSSYEQY
V gene: TRBV20-1
J gene: TRBJ2-7

CDR3 protein: AISMAVTGASGNTIY
V gene: TRBV10-3
J gene: TRBJ1-3

CDR3 protein: SARDRGTSGRPLYNEQF
V gene: TRBV20-1
J gene: TRBJ2-1

CDR3 protein: AWRTLMNTEAF
V gene: TRBV30
J gene: TRBJ1-1

CDR3 protein: SARKAQSTDTQY
V gene: TRBV20-1
J gene: TRBJ2-3

CDR3 protein: ASSPIAGGGY
V gene: TRBV12-3/TRBV12-4
J gene: TRBJ2-3

CDR3 protein: ATSDPTTGQF
V gene: TRBV24-1
J gene: TRBJ2-1

CDR3 protein: SARDPASGSHEQY
V gene: TRBV20-1
J gene: TRBJ2-7

CDR3 protein: ASSNPTSGPYEQY
V gene: TRBV6-5
J gene: TRBJ2-7

CDR3 protein: ASSQEPINSPLH
V gene: TRBV12-3/TRBV12-4
J gene: TRBJ1-6

CDR3 protein: ASSQDYNVGEQF
V gene: TRBV28
J gene: TRBJ2-1

CDR3 protein: SAPTGTVNEKLF
V gene: TRBV20-1
J gene: TRBJ1-4

CDR3 protein: ASSSQMPGQKKSGSDEQF
V gene: TRBV5-1
J gene: TRBJ2-1

CDR3 protein: ASRGQGQNIQY
V gene: TRBV19
J gene: TRBJ2-4

CDR3 protein: ASRTGTGIFQPQH
V gene: TRBV28
J gene: TRBJ1-5

CDR3 protein: ASSIRGGTDTQY
V gene: TRBV7-9
J gene: TRBJ2-3

CDR3 protein: SAYRGDQPQH
V gene: TRBV20-1
J gene: TRBJ1-5

CDR3 protein: ASRPGTGTEAF
V gene: TRBV12-3/TRBV12-4
J gene: TRBJ1-1

CDR3 protein: ASRLDREAF
V gene: TRBV5-1
J gene: TRBJ1-1

CDR3 protein: ASSLRGEGADIQY
V gene: TRBV28
J gene: TRBJ2-4

CDR3 protein: ASSPFGRDTQY
V gene: TRBV12-3/TRBV12-4
J gene: TRBJ2-3

CDR3 protein: ASKLAGTPAYEQY
V gene: TRBV27
J gene: TRBJ2-7

CDR3 protein: SVDSRGELF
V gene: TRBV29-1
J gene: TRBJ2-2

CDR3 protein: ASSSTVSPY
V gene: TRBV28
J gene: TRBJ2-7

CDR3 protein: SASLRGDTEAF
V gene: TRBV20-1
J gene: TRBJ1-1

CDR3 protein: ASSLLPRGAVGEQY
V gene: TRBV27
J gene: TRBJ2-7

CDR3 protein: ASSLGHSGANVLT
V gene: TRBV5-1
J gene: TRBJ2-6

CDR3 protein: ASSLKSVYEQY
V gene: TRBV13
J gene: TRBJ2-7

CDR3 protein: SADETSFEQY
V gene: TRBV20-1
J gene: TRBJ2-7

CDR3 protein: ASSRVNGLGVTGELF
V gene: TRBV4-1
J gene: TRBJ2-2

CDR3 protein: ASSWTSGGSSYEQY
V gene: TRBV27
J gene: TRBJ2-7

CDR3 protein: SVVQGINEKLF
V gene: TRBV29-1
J gene: TRBJ1-4